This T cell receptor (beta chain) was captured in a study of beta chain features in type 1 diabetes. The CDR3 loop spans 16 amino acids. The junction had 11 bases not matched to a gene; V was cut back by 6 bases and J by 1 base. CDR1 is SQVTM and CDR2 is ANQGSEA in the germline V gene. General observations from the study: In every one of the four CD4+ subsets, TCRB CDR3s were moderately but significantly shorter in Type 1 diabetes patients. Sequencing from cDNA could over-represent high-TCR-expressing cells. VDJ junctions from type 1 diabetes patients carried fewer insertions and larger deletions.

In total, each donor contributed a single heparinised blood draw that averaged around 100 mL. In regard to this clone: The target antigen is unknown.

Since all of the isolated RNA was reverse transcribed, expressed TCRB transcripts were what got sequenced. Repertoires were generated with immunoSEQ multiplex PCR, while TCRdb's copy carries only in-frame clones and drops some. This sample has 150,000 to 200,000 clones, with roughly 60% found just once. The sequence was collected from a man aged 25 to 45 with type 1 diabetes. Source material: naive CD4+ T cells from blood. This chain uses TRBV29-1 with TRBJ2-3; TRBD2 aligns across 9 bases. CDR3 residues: CSVLTKTSGRTDTQYF. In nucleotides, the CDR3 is TGCAGCGTCCTTACTAAGACTAGCGGCCGCACAGATACGCAGTATTTT.